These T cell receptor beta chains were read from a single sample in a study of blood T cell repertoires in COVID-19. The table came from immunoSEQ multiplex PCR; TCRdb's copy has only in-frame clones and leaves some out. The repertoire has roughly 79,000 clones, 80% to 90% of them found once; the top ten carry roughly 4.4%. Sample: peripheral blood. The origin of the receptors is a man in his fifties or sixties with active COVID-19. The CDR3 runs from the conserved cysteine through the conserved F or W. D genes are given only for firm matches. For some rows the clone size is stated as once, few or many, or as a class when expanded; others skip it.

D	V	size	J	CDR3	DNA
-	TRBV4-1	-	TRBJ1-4	CASSQVAILKLFF	TGCGCCAGCAGCCAAGTCGCGATTCTAAAACTGTTTTTT
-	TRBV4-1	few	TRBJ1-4	CASSHWTPAEKLFF	TGCGCCAGCAGCCACTGGACACCAGCTGAAAAACTGTTTTTT
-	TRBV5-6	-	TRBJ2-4	CASSRTLAKNIQYF	TGTGCCAGCAGCCGCACATTAGCCAAAAACATTCAGTACTTC
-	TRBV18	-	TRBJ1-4	CASSAGEWEKLFF	TGTGCCAGCTCGGCAGGGGAGTGGGAAAAACTGTTTTTT
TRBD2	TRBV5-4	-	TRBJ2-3	CASSRTGGNADTQYF	TGTGCCAGCAGCCGGACCGGGGGGAACGCAGATACGCAGTATTTT
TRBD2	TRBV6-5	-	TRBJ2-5	CASSRLATAHDQYF	TGTGCCAGCAGTCGACTAGCGACAGCTCATGACCAGTACTTC
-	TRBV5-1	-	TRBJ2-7	CASSFYRSTGEQYF	TGCGCCAGCAGCTTTTACAGATCAACCGGCGAGCAGTACTTC
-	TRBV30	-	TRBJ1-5	CAWSYEGDQPQHF	TGTGCCTGGAGTTATGAGGGGGACCAGCCCCAGCATTTT
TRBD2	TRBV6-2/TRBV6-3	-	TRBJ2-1	CASSYSGLAGYNEQFF	TGTGCCAGCAGTTACTCAGGCCTAGCGGGCTACAATGAGCAGTTCTTC
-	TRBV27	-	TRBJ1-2	CASGRRGDGYTF	TGTGCCAGCGGTCGAAGGGGTGATGGCTACACCTTC
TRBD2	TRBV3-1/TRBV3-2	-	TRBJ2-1	CASSRTSGTNNEQFF	TGTGCCAGCAGCCGGACTAGCGGGACAAACAATGAGCAGTTCTTC
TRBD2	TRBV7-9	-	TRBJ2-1	CASSLVRGTSGSNEQFF	TGTGCCAGCAGCTTAGTCCGTGGGACTAGCGGGAGTAATGAGCAGTTCTTC
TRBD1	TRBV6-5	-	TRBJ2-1	CASSSGTGYGEQFF	TGTGCCAGCAGTTCCGGGACAGGGTATGGTGAGCAGTTCTTC
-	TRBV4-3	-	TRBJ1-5	CASSQDILAEYQPQHF	TGCGCCAGCAGCCAAGATATTCTGGCCGAATATCAGCCCCAGCATTTT
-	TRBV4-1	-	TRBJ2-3	CASSQGGRGGTDTQYF	TGCGCCAGCAGCCAAGGGGGGCGAGGAGGCACAGATACGCAGTATTTT
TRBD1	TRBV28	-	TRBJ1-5	CASSFKRTGVRHQPQHF	TGTGCCAGCAGTTTCAAGAGGACAGGGGTAAGACATCAGCCCCAGCATTTT
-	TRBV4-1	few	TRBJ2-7	CASSQDRGSSYEQYF	TGCGCCAGCAGCCAAGATCGGGGTAGCTCCTACGAGCAGTACTTC
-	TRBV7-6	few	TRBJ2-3	CASSLVGLSTDTQYF	TGTGCCAGCAGCTTAGTTGGCTTAAGCACAGATACGCAGTATTTT
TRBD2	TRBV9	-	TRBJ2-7	CASSAGGRTDYEQYF	TGTGCCAGCAGCGCGGGAGGCAGGACGGACTACGAGCAGTACTTC
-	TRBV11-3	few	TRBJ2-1	CASSQGTPMAEQFF	TGTGCCAGCAGCCAAGGGACACCCATGGCTGAGCAGTTCTTC
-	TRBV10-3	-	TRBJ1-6	CATRESESPLHF	TGTGCCACCAGGGAGAGCGAATCACCCCTCCACTTT
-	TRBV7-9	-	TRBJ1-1	CASSLARAGTEAFF	TGTGCCAGCAGCTTAGCGAGAGCAGGCACTGAAGCTTTCTTT
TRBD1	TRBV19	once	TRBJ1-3	CATLYTGTDGNTIYF	TGTGCCACCCTATATACCGGGACAGATGGAAACACCATATATTTT
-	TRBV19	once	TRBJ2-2	CATTWASTGELFF	TGTGCCACCACATGGGCCAGCACCGGGGAGCTGTTTTTT
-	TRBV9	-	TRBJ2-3	CASTPEIFSSTDTQYF	TGTGCCAGCACCCCAGAAATCTTCTCTAGCACAGATACGCAGTATTTT
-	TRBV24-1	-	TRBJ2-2	CATSPRVSTGELFF	TGTGCCACCAGTCCGAGGGTATCAACCGGGGAGCTGTTTTTT
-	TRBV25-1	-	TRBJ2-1	CASSVFSLSPVLNEQFF	TGTGCCAGCAGTGTTTTCTCACTCTCCCCGGTACTCAATGAGCAGTTCTTC
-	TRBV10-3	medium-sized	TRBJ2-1	CAISGTRGVHNEQFF	TGTGCCATCAGTGGGACTAGGGGGGTCCACAATGAGCAGTTCTTC
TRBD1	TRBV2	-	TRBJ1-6	CASSGGTAVNSPLHF	TGTGCCAGCAGTGGCGGGACAGCCGTTAATTCACCCCTCCACTTT
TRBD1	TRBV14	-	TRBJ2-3	CASSQDLFGQGSTDTQYF	TGTGCCAGCAGCCAAGACTTATTTGGACAGGGGAGCACAGATACGCAGTATTTT
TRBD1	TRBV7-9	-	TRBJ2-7	CASSQRTGNPYEQYF	TGTGCCAGCAGCCAGAGGACAGGGAATCCCTACGAGCAGTACTTC
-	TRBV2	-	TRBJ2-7	CASTPSYEQYF	TGTGCCAGCACCCCATCCTACGAGCAGTACTTC
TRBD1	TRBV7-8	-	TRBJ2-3	CASSVRDRVVYGDTQYF	TGTGCCAGCAGCGTTAGGGACAGGGTAGTATACGGAGATACGCAGTATTTT
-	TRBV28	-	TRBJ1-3	CASSSARSPGNTIYF	TGTGCCAGCAGTTCGGCCAGGTCACCGGGAAACACCATATATTTT
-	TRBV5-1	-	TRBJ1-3	CASSTGRGSGNTIYF	TGCGCCAGCAGCACAGGGAGGGGAAGTGGAAACACCATATATTTT
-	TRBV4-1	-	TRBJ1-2	CASSQPTGRSYGYTF	TGCGCCAGCAGCCAACCCACAGGGAGAAGCTATGGCTACACCTTC
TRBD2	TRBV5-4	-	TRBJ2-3	CASSNLAGGTDTQYF	TGTGCCAGCAGCAATCTAGCGGGAGGCACAGATACGCAGTATTTT